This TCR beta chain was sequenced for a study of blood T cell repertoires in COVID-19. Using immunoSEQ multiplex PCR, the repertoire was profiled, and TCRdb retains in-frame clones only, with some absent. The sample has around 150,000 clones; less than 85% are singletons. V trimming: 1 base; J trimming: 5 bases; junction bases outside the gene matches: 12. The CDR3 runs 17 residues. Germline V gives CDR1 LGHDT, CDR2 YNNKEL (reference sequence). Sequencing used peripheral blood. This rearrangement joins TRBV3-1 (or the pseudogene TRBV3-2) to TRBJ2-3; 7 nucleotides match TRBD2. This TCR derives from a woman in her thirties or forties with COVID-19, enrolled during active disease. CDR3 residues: CASSQVLGLVPLDTQYF. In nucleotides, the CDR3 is TGTGCCAGCAGCCAAGTTTTAGGACTAGTCCCTCTAGATACGCAGTATTTT.